This T cell receptor beta chain is from a study of CD8+ T cells in alopecia areata. Extracted RNA was reverse transcribed, and the resulting cDNA served as sequencing template. Sequenced by immunoSEQ multiplex PCR; TCRdb stores in-frame clones only, minus some. The sample has roughly 150,000 clones, around 87% seen once; the top ten hold more than 13%. J lost 3 bases, V lost 4 bases, and 4 bases had no gene match. The CDR3 is 14 residues long. From germline, CDR1 is PRHDT and CDR2 FYEKMQ (reference sequence). This TCR came from a human donor with alopecia areata. The chain is built from TRBV13 and TRBJ2-5; TRBD2 matches at 8 bases. The sample in question was CD8+ T cells sorted from blood, obtained at week 0. The CDR3 is CASSSGGGEETQYF. CDR3 nucleotide sequence: TGTGCCAGCAGCTCGGGAGGGGGGGAAGAGACCCAGTACTTC.